This TCR beta chain was profiled in a study of blood T cells in healthy people across ages. Study-level information: Capture via template switching afforded approximately one barcoded beta molecule per two T cells. General study points: Aged donors had fewer naive CD4+ cells and lower diversity than long-lived donors.

CDR1 and CDR2 (germline): MNHEY, SVGEGT. Trimming cost V 7 bases and J 6 bases; bases outside gene matches: 7. CDR3 length: 14 residues. A note on this clonotype: What it recognizes is unknown.

The second PCR ran about 6 to 12 cycles with a sample-barcoded 5' primer and J-beta primers. TCRdb reprocessed the 5' RACE reads with MiXCR, giving one entry per CDR3 protein. The table shows about 1.4 million distinct CDR3 sequences, with approximately 59% occurring only once. The J gene is TRBJ2-1, the V gene TRBV6-2 or TRBV6-3, with 9 bases aligning to TRBD2. The sequence derives from a man younger than 35 in good health. The sequencing input was blood. CDR3 bases: TGTGCCAGCAACAGACTAGCGGTACTCAATGAGCAGTTCTTC. Its protein is CASNRLAVLNEQFF.